This T cell receptor (beta chain) comes out of a study of cytomegalovirus exposure and HLA in healthy donors. The CDR3 runs 15 residues. Germline-derived CDR1 and CDR2 are SNHLY and FYNNEI. Trimming cost V 5 bases and J 4 bases; bases outside gene matches: 6. The method was immunoSEQ multiplex PCR; TCRdb's version includes in-frame clones alone and lacks a portion of them. The table has 98,000 or so clones, under 97% seen once. General study points: The study put 160 or so TCR beta chains on its list as cytomegalovirus-associated.

This clone was seen only once. The antigen remains unidentified. The TCR sequence derives from a young woman in good health and CMV-seronegative. This chain connects TRBV2 to TRBJ2-3; 10 positions match TRBD2. The sample comprised PBMCs. The CDR3 loop reads CASSRQRGGADTQYF. The CDR3 DNA follows: TGTGCCAGCAGTCGCCAGCGGGGGGGCGCAGATACGCAGTATTTT.